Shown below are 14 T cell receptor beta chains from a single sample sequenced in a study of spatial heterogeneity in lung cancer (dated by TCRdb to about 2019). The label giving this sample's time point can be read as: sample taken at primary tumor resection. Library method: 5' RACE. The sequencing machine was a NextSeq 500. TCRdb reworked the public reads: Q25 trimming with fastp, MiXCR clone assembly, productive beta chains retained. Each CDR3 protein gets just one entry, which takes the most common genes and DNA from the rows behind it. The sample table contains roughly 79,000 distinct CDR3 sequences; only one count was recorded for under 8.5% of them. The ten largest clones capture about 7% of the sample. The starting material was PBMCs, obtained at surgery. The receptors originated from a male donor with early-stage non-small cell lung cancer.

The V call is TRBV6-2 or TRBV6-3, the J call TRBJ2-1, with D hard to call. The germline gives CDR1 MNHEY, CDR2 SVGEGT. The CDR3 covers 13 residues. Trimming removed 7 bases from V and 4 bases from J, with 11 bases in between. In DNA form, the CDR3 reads TGTGCCAGCACCACAGACCAGTACAATGAGCAGTTCTTC. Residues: CASTTDQYNEQFF.

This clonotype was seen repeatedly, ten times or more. The CDR3 sequence is CASSGPKSGPASTDTQYF. Here the CDR3 DNA reads TGTGCCAGCAGCGGCCCTAAGTCGGGGCCCGCTAGCACAGATACGCAGTATTTT. V usage is TRBV9 and J usage is TRBJ2-3; D tentatively reads TRBD1 or TRBD2 (5 bases each). V was pared by 3 bases and J by 0 bases, with 20 bases between. Germline V gene data show CDR1 as SGDLS and CDR2 as YYNGEE. This CDR3 is 18 amino acids long.

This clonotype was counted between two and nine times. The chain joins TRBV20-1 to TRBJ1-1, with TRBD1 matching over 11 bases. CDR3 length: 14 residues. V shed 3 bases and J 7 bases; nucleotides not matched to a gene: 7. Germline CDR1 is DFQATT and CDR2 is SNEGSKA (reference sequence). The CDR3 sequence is CSARDRGRVGEAFF. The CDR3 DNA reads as TGCAGTGCTAGGGACAGGGGGCGAGTAGGTGAAGCTTTCTTT.

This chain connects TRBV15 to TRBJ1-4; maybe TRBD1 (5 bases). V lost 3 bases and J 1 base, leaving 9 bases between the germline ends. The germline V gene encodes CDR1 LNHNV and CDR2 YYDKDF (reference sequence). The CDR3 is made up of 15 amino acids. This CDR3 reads CATSRRQRTNEKLFF. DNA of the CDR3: TGTGCCACCAGCAGGCGACAGAGAACTAATGAAAAACTGTTTTTT.

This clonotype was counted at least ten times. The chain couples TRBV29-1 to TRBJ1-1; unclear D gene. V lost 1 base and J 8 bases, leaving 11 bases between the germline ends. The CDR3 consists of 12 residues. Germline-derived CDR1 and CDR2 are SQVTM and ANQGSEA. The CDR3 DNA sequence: TGCAGCGTTGAAGTGTCAGTCATGGAAGCTTTCTTT. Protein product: CSVEVSVMEAFF.

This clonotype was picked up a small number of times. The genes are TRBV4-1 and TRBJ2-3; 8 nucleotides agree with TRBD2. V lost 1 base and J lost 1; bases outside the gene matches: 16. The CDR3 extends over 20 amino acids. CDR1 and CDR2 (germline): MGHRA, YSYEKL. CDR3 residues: CASSQAYSRGSGSRTDTQYF. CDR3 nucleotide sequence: TGCGCCAGCAGCCAAGCGTATTCCCGAGGCAGCGGGAGTCGCACAGATACGCAGTATTTT.

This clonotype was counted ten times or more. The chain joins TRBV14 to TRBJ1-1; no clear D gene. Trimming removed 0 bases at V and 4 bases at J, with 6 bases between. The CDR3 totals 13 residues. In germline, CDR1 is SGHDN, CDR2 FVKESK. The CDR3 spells CASSQDWGTEAFF. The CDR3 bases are TGTGCCAGCAGCCAAGATTGGGGCACTGAAGCTTTCTTT.

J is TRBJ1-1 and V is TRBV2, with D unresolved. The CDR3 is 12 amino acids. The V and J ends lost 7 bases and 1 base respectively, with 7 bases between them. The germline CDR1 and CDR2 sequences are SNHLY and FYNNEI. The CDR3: CASIPPNTEAFF. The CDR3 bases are TGTGCCAGCATTCCACCGAACACTGAAGCTTTCTTT. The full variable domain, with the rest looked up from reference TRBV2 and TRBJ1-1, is EPEVTQTPSHQVTQMGQEVILRCVPISNHLYFYWYRQILGQKVEFLVSFYNNEISEKSEIFDDQFSVERPDGSNFTLKIRSTKLEDSAMYFCASIPPNTEAFFGQGTRLTVV.

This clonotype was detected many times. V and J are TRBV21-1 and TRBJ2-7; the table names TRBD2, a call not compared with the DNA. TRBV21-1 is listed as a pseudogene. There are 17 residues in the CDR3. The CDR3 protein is CASSKGGSGRPGEEQYF. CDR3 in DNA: TGTGCCAGCAGCAAAGGAGGGAGCGGGAGGCCGGGAGAGGAGCAGTACTTC.

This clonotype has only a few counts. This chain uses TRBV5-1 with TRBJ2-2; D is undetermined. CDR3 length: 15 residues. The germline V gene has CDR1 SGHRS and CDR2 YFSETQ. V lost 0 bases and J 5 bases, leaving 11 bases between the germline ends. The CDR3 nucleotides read TGCGCCAGCAGCTTGGCCGTAGTGCCAACCGGGGAGCTGTTTTTT. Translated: CASSLAVVPTGELFF. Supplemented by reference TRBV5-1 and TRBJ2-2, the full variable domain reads KAGVTQTPRYLIKTRGQQVTLSCSPISGHRSVSWYQQTPGQGLQFLFEYFSETQRNKGNFPGRFSGRQFSNSRSEMNVSTLELGDSALYLCASSLAVVPTGELFFGEGSRLTVL.

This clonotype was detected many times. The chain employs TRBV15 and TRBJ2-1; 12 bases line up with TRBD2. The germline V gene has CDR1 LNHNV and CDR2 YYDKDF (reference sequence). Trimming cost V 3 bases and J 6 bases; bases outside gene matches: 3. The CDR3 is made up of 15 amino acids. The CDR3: CATSSPGLAGNEQFF. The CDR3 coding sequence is TGTGCCACCAGCAGCCCGGGACTAGCGGGCAATGAGCAGTTCTTC.

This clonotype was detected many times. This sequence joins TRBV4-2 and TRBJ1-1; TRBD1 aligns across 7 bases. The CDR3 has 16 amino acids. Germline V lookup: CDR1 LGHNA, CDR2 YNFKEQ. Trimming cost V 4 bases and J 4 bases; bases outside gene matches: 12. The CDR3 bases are TGTGCCAGCAGCCTGGCAGGGGGTAGTGGGGGCACTGAAGCTTTCTTT. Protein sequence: CASSLAGGSGGTEAFF.

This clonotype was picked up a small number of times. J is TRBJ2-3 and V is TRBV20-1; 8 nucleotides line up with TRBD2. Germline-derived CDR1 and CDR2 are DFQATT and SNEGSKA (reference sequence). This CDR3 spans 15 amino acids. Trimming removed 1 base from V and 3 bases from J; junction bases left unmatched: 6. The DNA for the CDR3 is TGCAGTGCTAGAGGGTTGCCGGGAGGGACAGATACGCAGTATTTT. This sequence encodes CSARGLPGGTDTQYF.

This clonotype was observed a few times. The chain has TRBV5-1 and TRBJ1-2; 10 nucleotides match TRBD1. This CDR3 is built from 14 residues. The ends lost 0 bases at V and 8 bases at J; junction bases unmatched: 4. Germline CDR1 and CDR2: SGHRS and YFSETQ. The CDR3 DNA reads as TGCGCCAGCAGCTTGGTGGGACAGGGGACCGGCTACACCTTC. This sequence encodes CASSLVGQGTGYTF.